Each of the 16 T cell receptor beta chains below was sequenced from the same sample in a study of blood T cell repertoires in COVID-19. Using immunoSEQ multiplex PCR, the repertoire was profiled, and TCRdb retains in-frame clones only, with some absent. The profile covers more than 95,000 clones, with over 75% appearing a single time and about a sixth taken by the ten largest. Input material: peripheral blood. These receptors all come from a young man with COVID-19, enrolled during active disease.

This clone was seen only a few times. The J gene is TRBJ1-3, the V gene TRBV13; 8 nucleotides line up with TRBD1. The CDR3 loop spans 15 amino acids. J was trimmed by 0 bases and V by 5 bases; bases with no gene match: 3. Germline lookup yields CDR1 PRHDT and CDR2 FYEKMQ (reference sequence). CDR3 protein: CASSLTGGSGNTIYF. In DNA, the CDR3 is TGTGCCAGCAGCCTAACAGGGGGCTCTGGAAACACCATATATTTT.

The V gene is TRBV6-2 or TRBV6-3, the J gene TRBJ1-5; weak D call: TRBD1 (5 bases). CDR3 length equals 16 residues. From germline, CDR1 is MNHEY and CDR2 SVGEGT. V dropped 2 bases and J dropped 3 bases, with 14 bases sitting between them. CDR3 DNA: TGTGCCAGCAGTTACGCAAAGCTCAGGGTCAATCAGCCCCAGCATTTT. Protein sequence: CASSYAKLRVNQPQHF.

The rearrangement uses TRBV30 and TRBJ1-1; weak D call: TRBD1 (6 bases). Germline lookup yields CDR1 GTSNPN and CDR2 SVGIG (reference sequence). The CDR3 length is 14 residues. CDR3 protein: CVAAGAQRNTEAFF. For the CDR3, the DNA is TGTGTCGCCGCGGGGGCCCAGAGGAACACTGAAGCTTTCTTT.

The chain links TRBV11-3 to TRBJ1-2; 9 bases are a match to TRBD1. CDR3 length: 14 residues. V lost 5 bases, J lost 3 bases, and 4 bases stayed unmatched. The germline gives CDR1 SGHNT, CDR2 YENEEA. CDR3: CASSARDRDYGYTF. CDR3 bases: TGTGCCAGCAGCGCTAGGGACAGGGACTATGGCTACACCTTC.

This clone was seen just once. The chain joins TRBV7-9 to TRBJ2-7, with 7 bases fitting TRBD1. The J segment lost 3 bases and the V segment lost 3 bases, leaving 11 bases of the junction unmatched. CDR3 length equals 16 residues. Germline CDR1 and CDR2: SEHNR and FQNEAQ (reference sequence). The CDR3 bases are TGTGCCAGCAGCTTCAGCTTTGGGACAGAACACTACGAGCAGTACTTC. This codes for CASSFSFGTEHYEQYF.

J is TRBJ2-3 and V is TRBV20-1; D perhaps matches TRBD1 (6 bases). Germline V gene lookup returns CDR1 DFQATT and CDR2 SNEGSKA (reference sequence). The ends were cut back, 3 bases at V and 2 bases at J, with 15 bases in the middle. CDR3 length equals 15 residues. The CDR3 sequence: CSASQGTDITDTQYF. The CDR3, as DNA: TGCAGTGCTAGTCAGGGGACGGACATCACAGATACGCAGTATTTT.

CDR3 protein: CASSIGSAGVYEQYF. CDR3 nucleotide sequence: TGTGCCAGTAGTATTGGTTCAGCGGGAGTCTACGAGCAGTACTTC. The chain links TRBV19 to TRBJ2-7, with TRBD2 matching over 8 bases. The CDR3 contains 15 residues. Germline CDR1 LNHDA, CDR2 SQIVND (reference sequence). The V gene end was trimmed by 3 bases and the J gene end by 3 bases; junction bases not matched to a gene: 7. The full variable domain, rest sourced from reference TRBV19 and TRBJ2-7, is DGGITQSPKYLFRKEGQNVTLSCEQNLNHDAMYWYRQDPGQGLRLIYYSQIVNDFQKGDIAEGYSVSREKKESFPLTVTSAQKNPTAFYLCASSIGSAGVYEQYFGPGTRLTVT.

The gene calls are TRBV25-1 and TRBJ1-5, with D unclear. V gave up 5 bases and J gave up 4 bases, with 9 bases separating them. The germline V gene has CDR1 MGHDK and CDR2 SYGVNS. CDR3 length: 13 amino acids. The CDR3 here is CASSFQDNQPQHF. CDR3 in DNA: TGTGCCAGCAGTTTTCAGGATAATCAGCCCCAGCATTTT.

This clone appeared a few times. The rearrangement links TRBV2 to TRBJ1-5, with D perhaps matching TRBD1 (5 bases). The CDR3 has 15 residues. Trimming left V 1 base short and J 8 bases short, with 15 bases between. Germline lookup yields CDR1 SNHLY and CDR2 FYNNEI. CDR3 region: CASSEGRASGEPQHF. Written as DNA, the CDR3 is TGTGCCAGCAGTGAAGGCAGGGCCTCGGGGGAGCCCCAGCATTTT.

The V and J genes are TRBV5-1 and TRBJ2-7; 9 nucleotides agree with TRBD1. CDR1 and CDR2 from the germline V gene are SGHRS and YFSETQ. V lost 5 bases to trimming and J lost 4 bases; unmatched junction nucleotides: 4. The CDR3 extends over 13 amino acids. CDR3 bases: TGCGCCAGCAGGGGGGACAGGGCGTACGAGCAGTACTTC. Protein: CASRGDRAYEQYF.

The chain has TRBV9 and TRBJ2-1, with TRBD2 matching over 10 bases. V dropped 0 bases and J dropped 0; count of bases not matched to a gene: 9. The CDR3 contains 19 residues. Germline V gene data show CDR1 as SGDLS and CDR2 as YYNGEE. The CDR3 DNA reads TGTGCCAGCAGCGTAGTGGGGGGTAGCGGGAGGTTCTCCTACAATGAGCAGTTCTTC. Translated, it gives CASSVVGGSGRFSYNEQFF. Combining the CDR3 with reference TRBV9 and TRBJ2-1 gives the whole variable domain DSGVTQTPKHLITATGQRVTLRCSPRSGDLSVYWYQQSLDQGLQFLIQYYNGEERAKGNILERFSAQQFPDLHSELNLSSLELGDSALYFCASSVVGGSGRFSYNEQFFGPGTRLTVL.

V usage is TRBV24-1 and J usage is TRBJ2-2; D is possibly TRBD2 (7 bases). Trimming left V 9 bases short and J 2 bases short, with 15 bases between. Germline lookup yields CDR1 KGHDR and CDR2 SFDVKD. This CDR3 is 15 amino acids long. The CDR3 here is CATRGAGSNTGELFF. The CDR3 bases are TGTGCCACCCGGGGGGCAGGGTCTAACACCGGGGAGCTGTTTTTT.

This chain connects TRBV7-9 to TRBJ2-4; unclear D gene. Germline V lookup: CDR1 SEHNR, CDR2 FQNEAQ (reference sequence). Trimming took off 4 bases at V and 0 bases at J, with 10 bases between the two ends. This CDR3 has 15 residues. CDR3 in DNA: TGTGCCAGCAGCTCAACGAGACTAGCCAAAAACATTCAGTACTTC. It is translated as CASSSTRLAKNIQYF.

V usage is TRBV5-6 and J usage is TRBJ2-3, with D maybe TRBD2 (6 bases). CDR3 size: 15 residues. Between the trimmed V and J ends, which lost 0 bases and 5 bases, there was a span of 13 bases. Germline values: CDR1 SGHDT, CDR2 YYEEEE. CDR3 sequence (DNA): TGTGCCAGCAGCTTGGTCGGGACTTCTAAAGATACGCAGTATTTT. Translated: CASSLVGTSKDTQYF.

The chain is built from TRBV6-5 and TRBJ2-3; 8 positions match TRBD2. There are 14 residues in the CDR3. The junction had 4 bases not matched to a gene; V was cut back by 7 bases and J by 1 base. Looked up from germline, CDR1 is MNHEY and CDR2 is SVGAGI. In DNA form, the CDR3 reads TGTGCCAGCAAGCGGGAGACGGGCACAGATACGCAGTATTTT. It codes for CASKRETGTDTQYF.

This sequence joins TRBV7-9 and TRBJ1-6; TRBD1 matches at 8 bases. CDR1 is SEHNR, CDR2 FQNEAQ, per germline (reference sequence). The CDR3 consists of 15 residues. V lost 5 bases, J lost 6 bases, and 6 bases stayed unmatched. The CDR3 here is CASSPRTGSNSPLHF. CDR3 sequence (DNA): TGTGCCAGCAGCCCAAGGACAGGGTCTAATTCACCCCTCCACTTT.